A single sample gave rise to the 3 T cell receptor beta chains below, sequenced in a study of T cell repertoires in cytomegalovirus infection. Each CDR3 protein is one row after TCRdb ran MiXCR on the reads. The repertoire consists of about 260,000 distinct CDR3 sequences, with approximately 9.1% occurring once and the leading ten covering roughly 16%. Sequenced: PBMCs. The receptors originated from a human donor in good health (CMV status not recorded). Some clones in this sample may be carry-over from other donors' samples.

The chain's CDR3 is CASSDHTGSSRGSNQPQHF. The CDR3 DNA is TGTGCCAGCAGTGACCACACAGGGTCCTCGCGGGGTAGCAATCAGCCCCAGCATTTT. This chain joins TRBV6-1 and TRBJ1-5; possibly TRBD1 for D (6 bases). Germline V gene lookup returns CDR1 MNHNS and CDR2 SASEGT. This CDR3 has 19 amino acids. V lost 3 bases, J lost 0 bases, and 21 bases lay in between.

This clonotype was recorded at least ten times. For the CDR3, the DNA is TGTGCCAGCAGTTTATCTTGGGACCCAGCTAACTATGGCTACACCTTC. Protein: CASSLSWDPANYGYTF. J is TRBJ1-2 and V is TRBV27, with D possibly being TRBD1 (5 bases). The germline CDR1 and CDR2 sequences are MNHEY and SMNVEV (reference sequence). The ends were cut back, 0 bases at V and 0 bases at J, with 11 bases in the middle. This CDR3 spans 16 amino acids.

The table lists this clonotype with many counts. V gene TRBV7-6 combines with J gene TRBJ1-2; 8 bases agree with TRBD1. Trimming removed 1 base from V and 7 bases from J; junction bases left unmatched: 5. CDR3 size: 14 residues. CDR1 and CDR2 from the germline V gene are SGHVS and FNYEAQ. The CDR3 bases are TGTGCCAGCAGCTTAGAGGCAGGGGGCGGTGGCTACACCTTC. Its translation is CASSLEAGGGGYTF.